This is a list of T cell receptor beta chains from one sample in a study of brain metastases from non-small cell lung cancer. The repertoire was sequenced with immunoSEQ multiplex PCR; TCRdb's copy has only in-frame clones and lacks some. The data contain 2,000 or so clones, about nine tenths of them singletons. Sequencing used tumor-adjacent normal tissue. The receptors were sampled from a donor aged 40 or over with non-small cell lung cancer. CDR3s include the opening cysteine and the closing phenylalanine or tryptophan. D genes are given only for firm matches. Expanded clones get a size class; other rows say once, few or many, or leave the size out.

d_call,j_call,clone_size,v_call,cdr3_aa,cdr3_nt
TRBD1,TRBJ1-4,.,TRBV14,CASSQGGTGHLNEKLFF,TGTGCCAGCAGCCAAGGGGGGACAGGTCATTTAAATGAAAAACTGTTTTTT
TRBD1,TRBJ2-1,.,TRBV5-4,CASRPGQDAYNEQFF,TGTGCCAGCCGACCGGGACAGGACGCTTACAATGAGCAGTTCTTC
.,TRBJ1-5,.,TRBV28,CASSLYAGGINQPQHF,TGTGCCAGCAGTTTATATGCTGGAGGGATCAATCAGCCCCAACATTTT
TRBD1,TRBJ1-5,once,TRBV7-2,CASSPRQGARSSGNQPQHF,TGTGCCAGCAGCCCGCGACAGGGGGCGCGGTCGAGCGGCAATCAGCCCCAGCATTTT
.,TRBJ1-5,few,TRBV7-8,CASSLVKREADKNQPQHF,TGTGCCAGCAGCTTAGTAAAGAGGGAAGCCGACAAGAATCAGCCCCAGCATTTT
.,TRBJ2-7,once,TRBV28,CASRRPPGVDEQYF,TGTGCCAGCAGAAGACCCCCGGGTGTGGACGAGCAGTACTTC
.,TRBJ2-7,.,TRBV2,CASRGTREEQYF,TGTGCCAGCAGGGGGACACGCGAGGAGCAGTACTTC
.,TRBJ1-2,.,TRBV9,CASSTWTEHYGYTF,TGTGCCAGCAGCACCTGGACAGAACACTATGGCTACACCTTC
.,TRBJ1-1,.,TRBV11-3,CASSQDPTANTEAFF,TGTGCCAGCAGCCAGGACCCGACAGCAAACACTGAAGCTTTCTTT
TRBD2,TRBJ2-3,.,TRBV6-4,CASSDGGGTDTQYF,TGTGCCAGCAGTGACGGGGGGGGCACAGATACGCAGTATTTT
TRBD1,TRBJ2-7,.,TRBV6-5,CASSYGDSSSYEQYF,TGTGCCAGCAGTTACGGGGACAGCAGCTCCTACGAGCAGTACTTC
.,TRBJ1-3,.,TRBV9,CASSGQVSGNTIYF,TGTGCCAGCAGCGGGCAGGTCTCTGGAAACACCATATATTTT
.,TRBJ1-3,.,TRBV7-9,CASSPRDRRNTIYF,TGTGCCAGCAGCCCCCGGGACCGTCGAAACACCATATATTTT
.,TRBJ2-7,.,TRBV29-1,CSVGTDGPYEQYF,TGCAGCGTTGGGACGGACGGTCCCTACGAGCAGTACTTC
.,TRBJ1-2,.,TRBV9,CASSVEYRGSYGYTF,TGTGCCAGCAGCGTAGAGTATCGGGGCAGCTATGGCTACACCTTC